The entry below describes one T cell receptor (beta chain). Antigen unknown. TCRdb re-called the reads through MiXCR, storing one row per CDR3 protein. Of about 920,000 distinct CDR3 sequences listed, around 30% are singletons. This record comes from a study of T cell repertoires in cytomegalovirus infection. Germline V gives CDR1 MNHEY, CDR2 SMNVEV (reference sequence). Trimming removed 8 bases from V and 3 bases from J, with 14 bases in between. The CDR3 has 14 amino acids. The source is a human donor in good health (CMV status not recorded). Some clones in this sample may be carry-over from other donors' samples. This chain joins TRBV27 and TRBJ1-5, with a weak D call TRBD1 (6 bases). The material was cultured CD8+ T cells from PBMCs, obtained from culture after CMV antigen stimulation. The CDR3 region is CASSQQGANQPQHF. CDR3 in DNA: TGTGCCAGCTCCCAACAGGGAGCCAATCAGCCCCAGCATTTT.